The present entry profiles one TCR beta chain with its context. Its specificity is not known. The record originates from a study of beta chain features in type 1 diabetes. Study-wide points: The study found moderately but significantly shorter TCRB CDR3s in all four CD4+ subsets of Type 1 diabetes patients.

Expressed TCRB transcripts were sequenced after all isolated RNA was converted to cDNA. Profiled with immunoSEQ multiplex PCR; TCRdb holds only in-frame clones, not every one. The sample lists 450,000 or so clones; over 9.5% were seen once. The CDR3 covers 11 residues. Losses at the gene ends were 7 bases for V and 8 bases for J; bases not matched to a gene: 6. CDR1 is SQVTM, CDR2 ANQGSEA, per germline. The V and J genes are TRBV29-1 and TRBJ1-2; 8 positions match TRBD1. The sample was naive CD4+ T cells from blood. This TCR came from a woman aged 18-29 years in good health. CDR3 in DNA: TGCAGCGCCTACAGGGGGACGGGCTACACCTTC. The encoded protein is CSAYRGTGYTF.